These 10 T cell receptor beta chains were sequenced from one sample in a study of T-cell memory formation after mild COVID-19. TCRdb ran MiXCR on the 5' RACE reads and lists one entry per CDR3 protein. This table has 250,000 to 350,000 distinct CDR3 sequences, roughly 19% appearing once. Sequenced sample: PBMCs or a T cell subset sorted from them (not recorded which). The receptors here all came from a man aged 18 to 35 who had mild COVID-19 (a few samples of this study predate the infection). Cell type and time point are not known.

J is TRBJ1-6 and V is TRBV12-3 or TRBV12-4, with D unresolved. V shed 3 bases and J shed 4 bases, with 4 bases lying between them. This CDR3 has 13 amino acids. The CDR3 sequence is CASSFLYNSPLHF. The CDR3, as DNA: TGTGCCAGCAGTTTCTTGTATAATTCACCCCTCCACTTT.

This clonotype was observed a few times. The CDR3 sequence is CATSRAGRGSYEQYF. The CDR3 bases are TGTGCCACCAGCAGAGCGGGCAGGGGATCCTACGAGCAGTACTTC. This sequence joins TRBV15 and TRBJ2-7, with D perhaps matching TRBD1 (6 bases). Germline CDR1 LNHNV, CDR2 YYDKDF (reference sequence). Trimming removed 1 base from V and 1 base from J, with 11 bases in between. The CDR3 has 15 amino acids.

The rearrangement uses TRBV7-9 and TRBJ2-5, with 8 bases matching TRBD1. The CDR3 consists of 15 residues. Germline CDR1 SEHNR, CDR2 FQNEAQ (reference sequence). After removal of 2 bases from V and 3 bases from J, the junction contained 5 bases not matched to a gene. CDR3 amino acids: CASSLIGQGKETQYF. The CDR3 DNA reads as TGTGCCAGCAGCTTAATTGGACAGGGAAAAGAGACCCAGTACTTC.

The CDR3 region is CASSLTISYYEQYF. The CDR3 DNA reads TGTGCCAGCAGCCTAACTATATCCTACTACGAGCAGTACTTC. The J gene is TRBJ2-7, the V gene TRBV7-8; D is unresolved. The germline V gene encodes CDR1 SGHVS and CDR2 FQNEAQ. V lost 5 bases and J 3 bases, leaving 14 bases between the germline ends. This CDR3 is built from 14 residues.

This clonotype has only a few counts. CDR3 protein: CASSARFVGGAVEQYF. The CDR3 DNA reads as TGTGCCAGCAGTGCACGATTTGTGGGGGGGGCGGTGGAGCAGTACTTC. The V and J genes are TRBV27 and TRBJ2-7; the D gene is possibly TRBD2 (7 bases). The CDR3 contains 16 residues. V gave up 5 bases and J gave up 7 bases, with 24 bases separating them. Germline CDR1 is MNHEY and CDR2 is SMNVEV (reference sequence).

The V gene is TRBV14, the J gene TRBJ2-7; D uncertain. The CDR3 is made up of 12 amino acids. Germline lookup yields CDR1 SGHDN and CDR2 FVKESK. Trimming cost V 3 bases and J 6 bases, with 9 bases left between them. CDR3 protein: CASSQKISEQYV. The CDR3 nucleotides are TGTGCCAGCAGCCAGAAAATCTCCGAGCAGTACGTC.

This clonotype was seen a handful of times. The chain uses TRBV3-1 and TRBJ2-2; 7 bases align to TRBD2. Looked up from germline, CDR1 is LGHDT and CDR2 is YNNKEL (reference sequence). The CDR3 runs 15 residues. V lost 3 bases, J lost 7 bases, and 8 bases stayed unmatched. The CDR3 is CASSQGGPRNGELFF. As DNA, the CDR3 is TGTGCCAGCAGCCAGGGAGGGCCCAGGAACGGGGAGCTGTTTTTT. Drawing the rest from reference TRBV3-1 and TRBJ2-2, the complete variable domain is DTAVSQTPKYLVTQMGNDKSIKCEQNLGHDTMYWYKQDSKKFLKIMFSYNNKELIINETVPNRFSPKSPDKAHLNLHINSLELGDSAVYFCASSQGGPRNGELFFGEGSRLTVL.

This clonotype was observed many times. The genes are TRBV19 and TRBJ1-6; D is uncertain. CDR1 and CDR2 (germline): LNHDA, SQIVND (reference sequence). The V gene lost 3 bases and the J gene lost 4 bases, with 7 bases spanning the gap. This CDR3 has 14 residues. The CDR3 bases are TGTGCCAGTAGTATTCGCCCGTATAATTCACCCCTCCACTTT. It yields the protein CASSIRPYNSPLHF.

This clonotype was seen more than once but under ten times. The chain carries TRBV10-3 and TRBJ1-2; D is unresolved. V gave up 2 bases and J gave up 8 bases, with 6 bases separating them. This CDR3 spans 11 amino acids. Germline CDR1 and CDR2: ENHRY and SYGVKD. CDR3 in amino acids: CAISEGSGYTF. The CDR3 region has the DNA TGTGCCATCAGTGAGGGTTCCGGCTACACCTTC.

V is TRBV27 and J is TRBJ1-6, with TRBD1 matching over 10 bases. Germline CDR1 and CDR2: MNHEY and SMNVEV (reference sequence). V trimming: 5 bases; J trimming: 11 bases; junction bases outside the gene matches: 3. This CDR3 is built from 13 residues. The CDR3: CASSRQGATPLHF. The CDR3 nucleotides are TGTGCCAGCAGTCGACAGGGGGCGACACCCCTCCACTTT.